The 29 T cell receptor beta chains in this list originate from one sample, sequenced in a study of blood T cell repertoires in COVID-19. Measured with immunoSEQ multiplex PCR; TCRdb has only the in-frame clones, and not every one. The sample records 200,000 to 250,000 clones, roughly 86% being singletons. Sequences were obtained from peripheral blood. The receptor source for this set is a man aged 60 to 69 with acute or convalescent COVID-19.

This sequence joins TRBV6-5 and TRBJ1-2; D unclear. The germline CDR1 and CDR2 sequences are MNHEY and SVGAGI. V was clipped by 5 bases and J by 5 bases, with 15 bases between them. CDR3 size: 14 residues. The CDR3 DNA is TGTGCCAGCAGTCAAACCCGGGTCTTATATGGCTACACCTTC. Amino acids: CASSQTRVLYGYTF.

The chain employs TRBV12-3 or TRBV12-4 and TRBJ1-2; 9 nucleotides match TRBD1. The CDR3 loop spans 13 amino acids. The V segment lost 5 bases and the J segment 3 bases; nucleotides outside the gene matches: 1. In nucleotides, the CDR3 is TGTGCCAGCAGTGACAGGGGGGACTATGGCTACACCTTC. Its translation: CASSDRGDYGYTF.

The CDR3 DNA follows: TGTGCCAGTAGGCGCTCAGGGATGTTCTACGAGCAGTACTTC. This codes for CASRRSGMFYEQYF. The chain joins TRBV19 to TRBJ2-7, with a weak D call TRBD1 (5 bases). V was shortened by 6 bases and J by 3 bases, with 15 bases between the two germline ends. Germline V CDR1 and CDR2: LNHDA, SQIVND (reference sequence). This CDR3 comprises 14 residues.

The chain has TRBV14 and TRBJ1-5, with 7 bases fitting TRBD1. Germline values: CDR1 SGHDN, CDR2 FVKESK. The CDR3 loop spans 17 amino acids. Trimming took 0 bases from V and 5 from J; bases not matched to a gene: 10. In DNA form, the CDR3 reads TGTGCCAGCAGCCAAGATCTTGCGGACAGGAAGGATCAGCCCCAGCATTTT. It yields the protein CASSQDLADRKDQPQHF.

For the CDR3, the DNA is TGTGCCAGCAGCCGTGTTCAAACAGGGGCAGGAAACACCATATATTTT. Encoded protein: CASSRVQTGAGNTIYF. The chain uses TRBV5-5 and TRBJ1-3, with 7 bases lining up with TRBD1. Germline V lookup: CDR1 SGHKS, CDR2 YYEKEE (reference sequence). The length of the CDR3 is 16 residues. V lost 4 bases and J lost 4; bases outside the gene matches: 11.

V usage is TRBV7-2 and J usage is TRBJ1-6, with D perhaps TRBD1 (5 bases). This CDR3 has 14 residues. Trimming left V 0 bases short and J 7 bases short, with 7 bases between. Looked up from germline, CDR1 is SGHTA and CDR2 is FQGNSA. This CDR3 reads CASSLAGANSPLHF. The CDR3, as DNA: TGTGCCAGCAGCTTAGCAGGGGCCAATTCACCCCTCCACTTT.

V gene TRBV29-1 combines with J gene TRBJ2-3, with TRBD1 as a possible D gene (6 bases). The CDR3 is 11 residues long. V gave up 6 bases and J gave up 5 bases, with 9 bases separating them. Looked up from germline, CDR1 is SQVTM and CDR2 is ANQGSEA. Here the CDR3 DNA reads TGCAGCGTCGAACAGGGAGATACGCAGTATTTT. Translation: CSVEQGDTQYF.

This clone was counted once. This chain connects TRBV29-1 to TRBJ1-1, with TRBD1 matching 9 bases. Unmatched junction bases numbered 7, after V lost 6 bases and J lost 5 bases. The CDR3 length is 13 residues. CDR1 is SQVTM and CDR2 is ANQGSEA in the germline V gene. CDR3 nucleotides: TGCAGCGTCATGACAGGGGGAGGTACTGAAGCTTTCTTT. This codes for CSVMTGGGTEAFF.

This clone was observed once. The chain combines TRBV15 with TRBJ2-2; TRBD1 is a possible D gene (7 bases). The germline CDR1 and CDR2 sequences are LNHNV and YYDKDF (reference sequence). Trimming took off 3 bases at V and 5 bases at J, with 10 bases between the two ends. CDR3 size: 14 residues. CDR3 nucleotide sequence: TGTGCCACCAGCAGGGGGGGACAGACCGGGGAGCTGTTTTTT. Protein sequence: CATSRGGQTGELFF.

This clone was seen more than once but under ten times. In DNA form, the CDR3 reads TGTGCCAGCAGAAACCGGGACAGCCTACAAGAGACCCAGTACTTC. It is translated as CASRNRDSLQETQYF. V and J are TRBV6-5 and TRBJ2-5; TRBD1 matches at 7 bases. Germline V lookup: CDR1 MNHEY, CDR2 SVGAGI. V lost 6 bases, J lost 2 bases, and 9 bases stayed unmatched. The CDR3 contains 15 residues.

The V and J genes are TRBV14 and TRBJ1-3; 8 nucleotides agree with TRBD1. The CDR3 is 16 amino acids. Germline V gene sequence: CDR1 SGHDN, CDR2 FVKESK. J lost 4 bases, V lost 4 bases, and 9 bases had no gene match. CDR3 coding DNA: TGTGCCAGCAGCCCGTGGACAGGGAGAACAGGAAACACCATATATTTT. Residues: CASSPWTGRTGNTIYF.

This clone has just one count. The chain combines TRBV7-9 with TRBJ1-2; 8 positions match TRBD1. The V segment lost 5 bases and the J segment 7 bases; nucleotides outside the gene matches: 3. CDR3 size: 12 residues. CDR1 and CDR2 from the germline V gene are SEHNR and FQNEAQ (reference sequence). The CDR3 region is CASSRDRSGYTF. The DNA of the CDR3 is TGTGCCAGCAGCCGGGACAGGAGTGGCTACACCTTC. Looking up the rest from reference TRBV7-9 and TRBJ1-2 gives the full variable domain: DTGVSQNPRHKITKRGQNVTFRCDPISEHNRLYWYRQTLGQGPEFLTYFQNEAQLEKSRLLSDRFSAERPKGSFSTLEIQRTEQGDSAMYLCASSRDRSGYTFGSGTRLTVV.

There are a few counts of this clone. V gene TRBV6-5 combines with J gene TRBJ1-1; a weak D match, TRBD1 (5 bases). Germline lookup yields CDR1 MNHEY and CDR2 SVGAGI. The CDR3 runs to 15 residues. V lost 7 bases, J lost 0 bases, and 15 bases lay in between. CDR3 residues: CASMNSPTVNTEAFF. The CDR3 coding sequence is TGTGCCAGCATGAATTCCCCGACAGTGAACACTGAAGCTTTCTTT.

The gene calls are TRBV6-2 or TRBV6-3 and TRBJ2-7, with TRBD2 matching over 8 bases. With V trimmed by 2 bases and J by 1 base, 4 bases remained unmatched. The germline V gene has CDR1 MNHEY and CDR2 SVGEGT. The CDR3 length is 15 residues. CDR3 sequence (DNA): TGTGCCAGCAGTTACGGGGCTAGCGGGTCCTACGAGCAGTACTTC. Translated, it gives CASSYGASGSYEQYF.

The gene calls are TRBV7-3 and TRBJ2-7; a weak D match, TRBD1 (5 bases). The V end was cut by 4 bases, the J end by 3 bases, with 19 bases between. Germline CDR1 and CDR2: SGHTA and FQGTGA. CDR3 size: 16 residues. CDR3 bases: TGTGCCAGCAGCTCCATACGGACAAAGAAGGGCTACGAGCAGTACTTC. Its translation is CASSSIRTKKGYEQYF.

Here the CDR3 reads CSVGEVNTGELFF. The CDR3 region has the DNA TGCAGCGTTGGTGAGGTGAACACCGGGGAGCTGTTTTTT. The rearrangement uses TRBV29-1 and TRBJ2-2; no definite D call. Germline V gives CDR1 SQVTM, CDR2 ANQGSEA. The CDR3 has 13 residues. V lost 4 bases and J 1 base, leaving 7 bases between the germline ends.

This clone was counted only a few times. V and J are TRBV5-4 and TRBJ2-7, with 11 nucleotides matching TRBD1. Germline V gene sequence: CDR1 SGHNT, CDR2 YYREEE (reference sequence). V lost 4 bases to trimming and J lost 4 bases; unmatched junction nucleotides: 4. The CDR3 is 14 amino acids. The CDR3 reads CASSPGTGGYEQYF. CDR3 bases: TGTGCCAGCAGCCCGGGGACAGGGGGTTACGAGCAGTACTTC.

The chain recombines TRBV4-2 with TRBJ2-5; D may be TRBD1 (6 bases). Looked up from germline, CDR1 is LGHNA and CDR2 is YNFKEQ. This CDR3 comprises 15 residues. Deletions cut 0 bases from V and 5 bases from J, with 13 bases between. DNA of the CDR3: TGTGCCAGCAGCCAAGAGGGGGCCCGCGGGGAGACCCAGTACTTC. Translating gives CASSQEGARGETQYF.

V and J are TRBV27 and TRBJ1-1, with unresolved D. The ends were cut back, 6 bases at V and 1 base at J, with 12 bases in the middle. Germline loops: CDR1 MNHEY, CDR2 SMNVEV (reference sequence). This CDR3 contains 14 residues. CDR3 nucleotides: TGTGCCAGCAGGCGGGATCGGACGAACACTGAAGCTTTCTTT. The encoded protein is CASRRDRTNTEAFF.

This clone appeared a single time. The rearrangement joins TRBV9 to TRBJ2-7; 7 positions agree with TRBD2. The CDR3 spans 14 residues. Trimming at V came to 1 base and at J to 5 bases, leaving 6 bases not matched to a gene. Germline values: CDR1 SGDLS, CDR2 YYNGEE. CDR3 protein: CASSVWEGGHEQYF. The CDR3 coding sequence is TGTGCCAGCAGCGTATGGGAGGGAGGCCACGAGCAGTACTTC. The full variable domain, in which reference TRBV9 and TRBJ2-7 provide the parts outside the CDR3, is DSGVTQTPKHLITATGQRVTLRCSPRSGDLSVYWYQQSLDQGLQFLIQYYNGEERAKGNILERFSAQQFPDLHSELNLSSLELGDSALYFCASSVWEGGHEQYFGPGTRLTVT.

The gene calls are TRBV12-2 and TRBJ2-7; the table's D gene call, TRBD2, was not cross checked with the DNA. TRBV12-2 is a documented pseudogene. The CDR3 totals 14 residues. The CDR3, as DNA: TGTGCAAGTCGACCTAGGGACTTTTCCTACGAGCAGTACTTC. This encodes CASRPRDFSYEQYF.

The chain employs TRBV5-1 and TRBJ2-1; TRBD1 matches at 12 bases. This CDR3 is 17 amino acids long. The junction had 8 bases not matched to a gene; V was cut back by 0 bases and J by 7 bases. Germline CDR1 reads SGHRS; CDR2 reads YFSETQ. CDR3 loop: CASSLAGGDRGLNEQFF. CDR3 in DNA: TGCGCCAGCAGCTTGGCGGGTGGGGACAGGGGGCTAAATGAGCAGTTCTTC.

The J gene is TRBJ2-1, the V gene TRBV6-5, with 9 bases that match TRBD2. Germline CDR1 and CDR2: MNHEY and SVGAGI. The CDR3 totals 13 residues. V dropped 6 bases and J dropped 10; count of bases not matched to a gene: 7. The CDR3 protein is CASSPPGLAEQFF. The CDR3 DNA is TGTGCCAGCAGCCCCCCGGGACTAGCAGAGCAGTTCTTC.

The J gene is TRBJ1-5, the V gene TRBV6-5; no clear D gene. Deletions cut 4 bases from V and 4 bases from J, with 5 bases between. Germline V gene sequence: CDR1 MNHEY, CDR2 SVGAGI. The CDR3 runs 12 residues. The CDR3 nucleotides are TGTGCCAGCAGTTCTACGAATCAGCCCCAGCATTTT. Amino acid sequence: CASSSTNQPQHF.

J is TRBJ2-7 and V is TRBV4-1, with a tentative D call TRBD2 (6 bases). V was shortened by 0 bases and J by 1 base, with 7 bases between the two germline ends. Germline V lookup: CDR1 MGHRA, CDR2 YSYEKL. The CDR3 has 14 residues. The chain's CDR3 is CASSQERGSYEQYF. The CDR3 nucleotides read TGCGCCAGCAGCCAAGAACGGGGGTCCTACGAGCAGTACTTC.

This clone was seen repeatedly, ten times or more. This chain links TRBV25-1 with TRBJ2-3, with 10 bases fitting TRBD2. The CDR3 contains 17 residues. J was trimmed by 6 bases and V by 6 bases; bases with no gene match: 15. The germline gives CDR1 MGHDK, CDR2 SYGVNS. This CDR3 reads CASSPVQRGGPRDTQYF. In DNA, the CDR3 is TGTGCCAGCAGCCCCGTCCAGCGGGGGGGCCCCAGGGATACGCAGTATTTT. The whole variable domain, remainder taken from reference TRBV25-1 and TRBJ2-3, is EADIYQTPRYLVIGTGKKITLECSQTMGHDKMYWYQQDPGMELHLIHYSYGVNSTEKGDLSSESTVSRIRTEHFPLTLESARPSHTSQYLCASSPVQRGGPRDTQYFGPGTRLTVL.

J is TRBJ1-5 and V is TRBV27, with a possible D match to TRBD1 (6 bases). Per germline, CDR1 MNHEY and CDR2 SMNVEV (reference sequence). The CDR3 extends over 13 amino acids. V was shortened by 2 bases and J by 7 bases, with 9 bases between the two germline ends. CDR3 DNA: TGTGCCAGCAGTTTAAGAACAGGGCAGCCCCAGCATTTT. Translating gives CASSLRTGQPQHF.

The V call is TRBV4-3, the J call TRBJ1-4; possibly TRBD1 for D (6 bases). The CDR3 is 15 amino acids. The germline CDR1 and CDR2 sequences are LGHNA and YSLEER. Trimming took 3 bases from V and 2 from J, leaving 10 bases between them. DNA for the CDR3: TGCGCCAGCAGCCAGCAGGGGTCGACTAATGAAAAACTGTTTTTT. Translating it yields CASSQQGSTNEKLFF.

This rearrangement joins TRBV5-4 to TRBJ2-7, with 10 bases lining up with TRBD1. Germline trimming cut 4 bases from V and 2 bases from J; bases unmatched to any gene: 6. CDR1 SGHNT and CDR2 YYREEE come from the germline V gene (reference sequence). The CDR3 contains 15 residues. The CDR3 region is CASSPGTGDTYEQYF. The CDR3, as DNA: TGTGCCAGCAGCCCCGGGACAGGGGACACCTACGAGCAGTACTTC.